The T cell receptor beta chain described here comes from a study of cytomegalovirus exposure and HLA in healthy donors. Study-level results: TCR beta sequences reportedly predicted most subjects' HLA-A and HLA-B alleles accurately. Association with HLA alleles at 0.05 false discovery rate was found for 15,000 or so TCR beta sequences in a later analysis.

The primer mix had 60 Vbeta and 13 Jbeta primers. The repertoire was sequenced with immunoSEQ multiplex PCR; TCRdb's copy has only in-frame clones and lacks some. The top ten clones hold about 8% of a sample with about 190,000 clones, about 13% of them seen once. This clone was detected a few times. The antigen is undetermined. V dropped 0 bases and J dropped 3 bases, with 11 bases sitting between them. The CDR3 consists of 15 residues. CDR1 is LNHDA and CDR2 is SQIVND in the germline V gene (reference sequence). The TCR originated in a man in his fifties in good health and CMV-seropositive. The sample consisted of PBMCs. The chain links TRBV19 to TRBJ1-1, with D unclear. The CDR3 region has the DNA TGTGCCAGTAGTATAGAGACTGTACGGGACACTGAAGCTTTCTTT. Translated: CASSIETVRDTEAFF. Filled out from reference TRBV19 and TRBJ1-1, the complete variable domain reads DGGITQSPKYLFRKEGQNVTLSCEQNLNHDAMYWYRQDPGQGLRLIYYSQIVNDFQKGDIAEGYSVSREKKESFPLTVTSAQKNPTAFYLCASSIETVRDTEAFFGQGTRLTVV.